This is a list of T cell receptor beta chains from one sample in a study of CD8 T cells in ankylosing spondylitis. In TCRdb, the 5' RACE reads were re-called with MiXCR into one record per CDR3 protein. This sample has around 340,000 distinct CDR3 sequences; 20% to 25% occur once, and the top ten carry 13%. What was sequenced was blood, either unsorted or a sorted T cell fraction (not recorded which). These receptor sequences come from a male donor with ankylosing spondylitis or in good health (not recorded which). Both conserved end residues are part of each CDR3. A D gene is named only where the DNA matches it firmly. A clone size is listed for some rows: how often the clone was seen (once, few, many), or a class if it is expanded.

size	D	V	J	CDR3	DNA
few	NA	TRBV12-3/TRBV12-4	TRBJ2-7	CASSIATGHEQYF	TGTGCCAGCAGTATCGCTACGGGCCACGAGCAGTACTTC
NA	TRBD2	TRBV12-3/TRBV12-4	TRBJ2-3	CASMLAGATDTQYF	TGTGCCAGCATGCTAGCGGGGGCGACAGATACGCAGTATTTT
few	NA	TRBV20-1	TRBJ2-1	CSAVESHYNEQFF	TGCAGTGCTGTCGAATCCCACTACAATGAGCAGTTCTTC
few	NA	TRBV20-1	TRBJ2-5	CSARRGEVQETQYF	TGCAGTGCTAGGAGGGGCGAGGTACAAGAGACCCAGTACTTC
few	NA	TRBV5-1	TRBJ2-7	CASSLNREYTYEQYF	TGCGCCAGCAGCCTGAACAGGGAGTACACCTACGAGCAGTACTTC
few	NA	TRBV4-1	TRBJ1-1	CASSQDPGATEAFF	TGCGCCAGCAGCCAAGATCCGGGGGCCACTGAAGCTTTCTTT
few	NA	TRBV20-1	TRBJ2-7	CSARRAGRLVPYEQYF	TGCAGTGCTCGAAGGGCAGGCAGGTTGGTACCATACGAGCAGTACTTC
few	TRBD2	TRBV12-3/TRBV12-4	TRBJ2-7	CASRGLAWEQYF	TGTGCCAGCAGAGGACTAGCGTGGGAGCAGTACTTC
NA	NA	TRBV12-3/TRBV12-4	TRBJ2-1	CASSPGVVPAYYNEQFF	TGTGCCAGCAGCCCGGGGGTGGTCCCCGCTTACTACAATGAGCAGTTCTTC
NA	NA	TRBV4-1	TRBJ2-5	CASSQDTGGGQTQYF	TGCGCCAGCAGCCAAGATACGGGGGGCGGGCAGACCCAGTACTTC
NA	NA	TRBV7-2	TRBJ2-3	CASSLADYSTDTQYF	TGTGCCAGCAGCTTAGCGGACTATAGCACAGATACGCAGTATTTT
NA	TRBD2	TRBV27	TRBJ2-7	CASSAHLISGRTYEQYF	TGTGCCAGCAGTGCGCACCTAATTAGCGGGCGAACCTACGAGCAGTACTTC
few	NA	TRBV29-1	TRBJ2-5	CSVYGNGETQYF	TGCAGCGTTTATGGGAATGGAGAGACCCAGTACTTC
NA	TRBD2	TRBV6-6	TRBJ2-1	CVAGGAGNEQFF	TGTGTGGCGGGGGGGGCCGGTAATGAGCAGTTCTTC
NA	TRBD2	TRBV6-1	TRBJ2-7	CASSTSGENTYEQYF	TGTGCCAGCAGCACTAGCGGGGAGAACACCTACGAGCAGTACTTC
NA	NA	TRBV6-1	TRBJ2-3	CASKRVLTDTQYF	TGTGCCAGCAAGCGGGTTCTCACAGATACGCAGTATTTT
NA	NA	TRBV12-3/TRBV12-4	TRBJ2-7	CASSFDTYYEQYF	TGTGCCAGCAGTTTCGACACCTACTACGAGCAGTACTTC
few	NA	TRBV7-9	TRBJ2-6	CASSLKGTGANVLTF	TGTGCCAGCAGCTTAAAGGGAACTGGGGCCAACGTCCTGACTTTC